This passage covers 11 T cell receptor beta chains from one sample sequenced in a study of blood T cell repertoires in COVID-19 (dated by TCRdb to about 2020). The library was built by means of the immunoSEQ multiplex PCR assay. As stored in TCRdb, this immuneACCESS dataset retains in-frame rearrangements with V and J assigned. A fraction of the clones does not appear; measured against another copy, unresolved V genes explain less than half of the discrepancy, and the remainder lacks a known reason. The sample contains hundreds of thousands of clones, 75% to 85% of them found a single time. The top ten clonotypes cover 1.3% of the sample. The sequenced sample was peripheral blood. The receptors derive from a woman aged 25 to 45 with COVID-19, enrolled during active disease.

This clone showed up just a few times. The rearrangement uses TRBV5-1 and TRBJ1-1; 7 bases are a match to TRBD1. In germline, CDR1 is SGHRS, CDR2 YFSETQ. This CDR3 spans 15 amino acids. With V trimmed by 4 bases and J by 0 bases, 6 bases remained unmatched. CDR3 nucleotides: TGCGCCAGCAGCAGCACAGGGGCCATGAACACTGAAGCTTTCTTT. It codes for CASSSTGAMNTEAFF.

The sample holds one count of this clone. At the DNA level, this CDR3 is encoded by other sequences in the same sample as well. The chain combines TRBV6-5 with TRBJ1-2; TRBD1 agrees at 9 bases. Germline CDR1 reads MNHEY; CDR2 reads SVGAGI. This CDR3 comprises 15 residues. With 6 bases clipped from V and 2 bases from J, the junction kept 7 bases outside the gene matches. The CDR3 is CASRGQGAGNYGYTF. The CDR3 coding sequence is TGTGCCAGCAGGGGACAGGGAGCGGGCAACTATGGCTACACCTTC.

The genes are TRBV14 and TRBJ2-1, with a weak D call TRBD1 (6 bases). Trimming removed 8 bases at V and 1 base at J, with 15 bases between. This CDR3 comprises 15 residues. Germline V CDR1 and CDR2: SGHDN, FVKESK. DNA for the CDR3: TGTGCCAGCGCTCGAGGCCAGGGGTCCTACAATGAGCAGTTCTTC. Translating it yields CASARGQGSYNEQFF.

This rearrangement joins TRBV27 to TRBJ2-7; D unclear. The germline V gene encodes CDR1 MNHEY and CDR2 SMNVEV (reference sequence). The CDR3 has 14 residues. With 1 base removed from V and 2 bases from J, the gap between germline ends came to 9 bases. The CDR3 spells CASSLLGRAYEQYF. CDR3 nucleotide sequence: TGTGCCAGCAGTTTATTAGGCCGGGCCTACGAGCAGTACTTC.

The chain combines TRBV2 with TRBJ2-5; 8 nucleotides agree with TRBD2. Trimming at V came to 5 bases and at J to 5 bases, leaving 10 bases not matched to a gene. CDR1 is SNHLY and CDR2 is FYNNEI in the germline V gene. This CDR3 has 15 amino acids. CDR3: CASSLSGGPYETQYF. Here the CDR3 DNA reads TGTGCCAGCAGTCTCTCGGGGGGGCCTTATGAGACCCAGTACTTC.

J is TRBJ1-2 and V is TRBV6-5; 11 bases align to TRBD1. V lost 6 bases, J lost 7 bases, and 7 bases stayed unmatched. Germline CDR1 MNHEY, CDR2 SVGAGI. This CDR3 has 14 residues. CDR3 loop: CASRDRGQRGGYTF. CDR3 DNA sequence: TGTGCCAGCAGGGACAGGGGGCAGAGAGGTGGCTACACCTTC.

This clone was seen a handful of times. V is TRBV2 and J is TRBJ2-7, with 10 bases that match TRBD2. The V and J ends lost 9 bases and 0 bases, in that order; junction bases with no gene match: 5. CDR3 length equals 14 residues. Per the germline V gene, CDR1 is SNHLY and CDR2 is FYNNEI. The CDR3 protein is CASRWTSGSYEQYF. The CDR3 coding sequence is TGTGCCAGTCGGTGGACTAGCGGCTCCTACGAGCAGTACTTC.

The genes are TRBV4-3 and TRBJ2-1; 13 nucleotides agree with TRBD2. With V trimmed by 0 bases and J by 8 bases, 13 bases remained unmatched. This CDR3 spans 19 amino acids. Germline values: CDR1 LGHNA, CDR2 YSLEER. CDR3 coding DNA: TGCGCCAGCAGCCAAGACCCCCCTGGACTAGCGGGGGCGAGGGATGAGCAGTTCTTC. Amino acids: CASSQDPPGLAGARDEQFF.

The rearrangement links TRBV5-4 to TRBJ1-6; the match to TRBD1 covers 8 bases. This CDR3 region has 16 residues. The junction had 8 bases not matched to a gene; V was cut back by 4 bases and J by 5 bases. CDR1 is SGHNT and CDR2 is YYREEE in the germline V gene (reference sequence). The CDR3 DNA reads as TGTGCCAGCAGCCTCGACAGGGGAGCAAATAATTCACCCCTCCACTTT. It yields the protein CASSLDRGANNSPLHF.

The chain has TRBV30 and TRBJ2-1; the match to TRBD2 covers 9 bases. The germline CDR1 and CDR2 sequences are GTSNPN and SVGIG (reference sequence). The CDR3 sequence is 15 residues long. V shed 2 bases, J shed 7 bases, and the junction held 9 bases outside the gene matches. CDR3 coding DNA: TGTGCCTGGAGTAGGGGGCGGGGGGGCGAAAATGAGCAGTTCTTC. This translates into CAWSRGRGGENEQFF.

This rearrangement joins TRBV19 to TRBJ1-5, with D perhaps TRBD1 (5 bases). Germline CDR1 LNHDA, CDR2 SQIVND (reference sequence). The germline V and J ends were trimmed by 9 bases and 4 bases, with 13 bases remaining between them. CDR3 length: 13 amino acids. The CDR3 region has the DNA TGTGCCAGCGCGCGGGGGGGGAATCAGCCCCAGCATTTT. Translating it yields CASARGGNQPQHF.